The 2 T cell receptor beta chains given below trace back to one sample, sequenced in a study of PD-1 blockade in mismatch repair-deficient tumors. Clones were sequenced by immunoSEQ multiplex PCR, and TCRdb holds only the in-frame ones, with some missing. The data hold about 130,000 clones, with 88% observed a single time. This specimen consisted of peripheral blood, obtained approximately 71 weeks after starting pembrolizumab. All receptors derive from an adult with mismatch repair-deficient cancer.

The V and J genes are TRBV14 and TRBJ2-7, with D maybe TRBD1 (6 bases). Germline V lookup: CDR1 SGHDN, CDR2 FVKESK. The CDR3 spans 13 residues. V lost 6 bases and J 0 bases, leaving 9 bases between the germline ends. CDR3 nucleotides: TGTGCCAGCAGGAGGGGGAGCTCCTACGAGCAGTACTTC. This translates into CASRRGSSYEQYF.

This sequence joins TRBV28 and TRBJ2-2, with 10 bases lining up with TRBD1. The CDR3 spans 14 residues. Germline-derived CDR1 and CDR2 are MDHEN and SYDVKM. The J segment lost 5 bases and the V segment lost 5 bases, leaving 2 bases of the junction unmatched. The CDR3 coding sequence is TGTGCCAGCAGTCCGGGACAGGGGACCGGGGAGCTGTTTTTT. Encoded protein: CASSPGQGTGELFF.